The 21 T cell receptor beta chains listed next were all sequenced from one sample in a study of identical twins. TCRdb reprocessed the 5' RACE reads via MiXCR and lists one record per CDR3 protein. The sample has 1,800,000 or so distinct CDR3 sequences, around 33% seen once. Sample: cord blood. The receptors were gathered from a newborn girl in good health.

The genes are TRBV4-1 and TRBJ2-4; 9 bases line up with TRBD2. The J call could be wrong; TRBJ2-7 is a better fit for the DNA end. Germline V CDR1 and CDR2: MGHRA, YSYEKL. The CDR3 has 15 residues. The CDR3 sequence: CASSQLAGVGSEQYF. As DNA, the CDR3 is TGCGCCAGCAGCCAATTAGCGGGAGTCGGTTCCGAGCAGTACTTC.

The rearrangement joins TRBV12-3 or TRBV12-4 to TRBJ2-3; D is unclear. The CDR3 covers 13 residues. The V end was cut by 6 bases, the J end by 2 bases, with 9 bases between. CDR3 nucleotide sequence: TGTGCCAGCAGCCGTATACACACAGATACGCAGTATTTT. This codes for CASSRIHTDTQYF.

This clonotype was counted a few times. The chain uses TRBV2 and TRBJ2-5; 9 nucleotides agree with TRBD1. The end of the DNA is better explained by TRBJ2-7, so the J call may be wrong. This CDR3 has 13 amino acids. Germline V gene sequence: CDR1 SNHLY, CDR2 FYNNEI. The CDR3 bases are TGTGCCAACACGGGACAGGGCCCCTACGAGCAGTACTTC. Its protein product is CANTGQGPYEQYF.

The CDR3 nucleotides read TGTGCCAGCAGTTCGACAGGGGGCGCGCTCATGAAGGGGCAGTTCTTC. Its protein is CASSSTGGALMKGQFF. V and J are TRBV28 and TRBJ2-1; 10 nucleotides align to TRBD1. V shed 4 bases and J 12 bases; nucleotides not matched to a gene: 15. Germline values: CDR1 MDHEN, CDR2 SYDVKM. The CDR3 spans 16 residues. Using reference TRBV28 and TRBJ2-1 for the parts outside the CDR3, the full variable domain is DVKVTQSSRYLVKRTGEKVFLECVQDMDHENMFWYRQDPGLGLRLIYFSYDVKMKEKGDIPEGYSVSREKKERFSLILESASTNQTSMYLCASSSTGGALMKGQFFGPGTRLTVL.

This chain uses TRBV7-2 with TRBJ2-3, with TRBD2 identical over 10 bases. This CDR3 is 14 amino acids long. CDR1 SGHTA and CDR2 FQGNSA come from the germline V gene. Losses at the gene ends were 1 base for V and 7 bases for J; bases not matched to a gene: 2. DNA of the CDR3: TGTGCCAGCAGCTTAGGACTAGCGGGTAATACGCAGTATTTT. As protein: CASSLGLAGNTQYF.

In its sample, this clonotype was seen a few times. This sequence joins TRBV6-1 and TRBJ2-3; 8 nucleotides align to TRBD1. The CDR3 sequence is 14 residues long. CDR1 and CDR2 (germline): MNHNS, SASEGT. V trimming: 7 bases; J trimming: 2 bases; junction bases outside the gene matches: 5. CDR3 in amino acids: CASTQDRDTDTQYF. CDR3 nucleotides: TGTGCCAGCACCCAGGACAGGGACACAGATACGCAGTATTTT.

The CDR3 loop is CASSVTTGTMNTEAFF. CDR3 nucleotide sequence: TGTGCCAGCAGCGTAACCACAGGAACCATGAACACTGAAGCTTTCTTT. The chain uses TRBV5-6 and TRBJ1-1, with a weak D call TRBD1 (5 bases). Trimming removed 4 bases at V and 0 bases at J, with 16 bases between. This CDR3 has 16 amino acids. Germline loops: CDR1 SGHDT, CDR2 YYEEEE.

V and J are TRBV7-9 and TRBJ2-3, with 11 nucleotides matching TRBD2. This CDR3 has 16 residues. With 5 bases clipped from V and 2 bases from J, the junction kept 6 bases outside the gene matches. CDR1 and CDR2 (germline): SEHNR, FQNEAQ (reference sequence). As DNA, the CDR3 is TGTGCCAGCAGCGTTCCACTAGCGGGAGCCACAGATACGCAGTATTTT. This encodes CASSVPLAGATDTQYF.

This sequence joins TRBV12-3 or TRBV12-4 and TRBJ1-5; 7 nucleotides align to TRBD1. The CDR3 is 13 amino acids. The V and J ends lost 9 bases and 7 bases, in that order; junction bases with no gene match: 9. In nucleotides, the CDR3 is TGTGCCAGTGAACAGGGGAAGAGGCAGCCCCAGCATTTT. Its translation is CASEQGKRQPQHF.

Only a few counts were recorded for this clonotype. The chain combines TRBV5-6 with TRBJ2-1; 8 bases line up with TRBD1. The V gene end was trimmed by 4 bases and the J gene end by 4 bases; junction bases not matched to a gene: 7. Germline CDR1 and CDR2: SGHDT and YYEEEE. The CDR3 covers 15 residues. The CDR3 DNA reads TGTGCCAGCAGCCGCCGGGACAGGCTTTACAATGAGCAGTTCTTC. Protein sequence: CASSRRDRLYNEQFF.

The CDR3 protein is CASSEGMGSNQPQHF. The CDR3 nucleotides are TGTGCCAGCAGTGAAGGGATGGGGAGCAATCAGCCCCAGCATTTT. J is TRBJ1-5 and V is TRBV2, with no clear D. Trimming stripped 1 base from V and 1 base from J, with 8 bases between. This CDR3 has 15 amino acids. CDR1 and CDR2 (germline): SNHLY, FYNNEI.

The rearrangement joins TRBV12-3 or TRBV12-4 to TRBJ1-2, with D possibly being TRBD1 (6 bases). V was clipped by 0 bases and J by 8 bases, with 13 bases between them. The CDR3 covers 14 residues. The CDR3 DNA reads as TGTGCCAGCAGTTTAGCGGGGGCTCGGGTCGGCTACACCTTC. It codes for CASSLAGARVGYTF.

In this sample, this clonotype turned up a few times. The rearrangement links TRBV7-8 to TRBJ1-1; D gene uncertain. This CDR3 contains 14 residues. The V gene's germline CDR1 is SGHVS and CDR2 FQNEAQ. The ends were cut back, 3 bases at V and 0 bases at J, with 8 bases in the middle. Here the CDR3 reads CASSFLTVNTEAFF. CDR3 bases: TGTGCCAGCAGCTTTTTAACGGTGAACACTGAAGCTTTCTTT.

This clonotype was seen more than once but under ten times. The V and J genes are TRBV6-6 and TRBJ2-7; 7 bases agree with TRBD1. Looked up from germline, CDR1 is MNHNY and CDR2 is SVGAGI (reference sequence). J was trimmed by 0 bases and V by 2 bases; bases with no gene match: 4. The CDR3 runs to 15 residues. Here the CDR3 reads CASSYPAGGSYEQYF. For the CDR3, the DNA is TGTGCCAGCAGTTACCCGGCAGGGGGCTCCTACGAGCAGTACTTC.

This clonotype came up a few times. The chain combines TRBV5-1 with TRBJ2-5; 10 bases align to TRBD1. V lost 0 bases and J lost 3; bases outside the gene matches: 2. The V gene's germline CDR1 is SGHRS and CDR2 YFSETQ. CDR3 length equals 15 residues. CDR3 DNA: TGCGCCAGCAGCTTGGTGACAGGGGGCGAAGAGACCCAGTACTTC. Amino acids: CASSLVTGGEETQYF.

There are a few counts of this clonotype. The J gene is TRBJ2-3, the V gene TRBV12-3 or TRBV12-4, with TRBD2 identical over 9 bases. This CDR3 has 16 amino acids. Trimming at V came to 4 bases and at J to 10 bases, leaving 15 bases not matched to a gene. The CDR3 DNA reads TGTGCCAGCAGTTATGGAGGGAGCGGGAGGTATCGGGCGCAGTATTTT. It translates to CASSYGGSGRYRAQYF.

In its sample, this clonotype was seen a few times. The chain joins TRBV18 to TRBJ2-5; 9 bases line up with TRBD2. Germline lookup yields CDR1 KGHSH and CDR2 LQKENI. The CDR3 totals 15 residues. After removal of 0 bases from V and 5 bases from J, the junction contained 4 bases not matched to a gene. CDR3 in DNA: TGTGCCAGCTCACCACCGGGACTAGCTGGGGAGACCCAGTACTTC. Amino acids: CASSPPGLAGETQYF.

There are a few counts of this clonotype. The chain carries TRBV21-1 and TRBJ2-7; the table gives TRBD2 as D, unverified against the DNA. TRBV21-1 is deemed a pseudogene. CDR3 size: 20 residues. CDR3 sequence (DNA): TGTGCCAGCAGCAAAAATCATCCTAGCGGGAGGGCCGGGAGCTCCTACGAGCAGTACTTC. Translated, it gives CASSKNHPSGRAGSSYEQYF.

This chain links TRBV4-1 with TRBJ2-2; 12 bases are shared with TRBD2. The CDR3 spans 21 residues. The V gene's germline CDR1 is MGHRA and CDR2 YSYEKL. V lost 0 bases, J lost 0 bases, and 11 bases stayed unmatched. CDR3 in DNA: TGCGCCAGCAGCCAAGATCTTGGACTAGCGGGACTACCCTCGAACACCGGGGAGCTGTTTTTT. As protein: CASSQDLGLAGLPSNTGELFF.

This clonotype appeared a single time. The V and J genes are TRBV3-1 and TRBJ2-1, with 7 bases fitting TRBD2. CDR3 length equals 16 residues. With V trimmed by 4 bases and J by 2 bases, 8 bases remained unmatched. Germline V gene sequence: CDR1 LGHDT, CDR2 YNNKEL (reference sequence). CDR3 nucleotides: TGTGCCAGCAGCCGCCGGGGAGCGGGGACCTACAATGAGCAGTTCTTC. Translation: CASSRRGAGTYNEQFF.

This clonotype was seen many times. This chain joins TRBV7-9 and TRBJ2-5; D gene ambiguous. V gave up 3 bases and J gave up 2 bases, with 10 bases separating them. This CDR3 spans 14 amino acids. CDR1 and CDR2 from the germline V gene are SEHNR and FQNEAQ (reference sequence). CDR3 sequence: CASSFFPAQETQYF. The DNA of the CDR3 is TGTGCCAGCAGCTTTTTCCCAGCGCAAGAGACCCAGTACTTC.